The clone carrying this T cell receptor (beta chain) has just a few counts. Its matching antigen is unknown. TCRdb fed the RT-PCR reads into MiXCR, producing one record per CDR3 protein. This table has about 480,000 distinct CDR3 sequences, 10% to 15% appearing once. This sample is drawn from a study of response to subunit inactivated influenza vaccine. Study conclusions and caveats: A suggestion made by the authors is that each seasonal influenza vaccination recruits few new T cells.

This clonotype was sampled from a man aged 45-65 years who received an inactivated influenza vaccine. Here the sequenced sample was PBMCs from blood, taken 40 to 50 days after vaccination.

CDR3 residues: CASSLGLALNEQFF. CDR3 DNA sequence: TGTGCCAGCAGTTTGGGACTAGCCCTCAATGAGCAGTTCTTC. The V gene is TRBV6-2 or TRBV6-3, the J gene TRBJ2-1; 9 bases are a match to TRBD2. The CDR3 runs 14 residues. Germline CDR1 MNHEY, CDR2 SVGEGT. The V gene end was trimmed by 4 bases and the J gene end by 6 bases; junction bases not matched to a gene: 4.